This entry describes one T cell receptor beta chain. Its matching antigen is unknown. The data derive from a study of early stage breast cancer tumors. The overall study: ER+/PR+/HER2- status applied to about 80% of the 16 invasive breast tumors.

Study-wide points: Tumors had approximately 2.5-fold higher T cell density than normal breast. Bulk DNA sequencing of unsorted cells missed chain pairing and markers.

Blood replicates held 0.5 ug DNA, tumor or normal breast about 1.5 ug, two each. Sequencing used immunoSEQ multiplex PCR; TCRdb keeps in-frame clones, though not all of them. The sample shows about 38,000 clones, over 65% of them seen only once. The receptor was isolated from a person between 60 and 70 years old with breast cancer. Specimen: blood.

CDR3 amino acids: CATSKGDEQFF. CDR3 DNA: TGTGCCACCAGCAAGGGGGATGAGCAGTTCTTC. V and J are TRBV15 and TRBJ2-1; D perhaps matches TRBD1 (6 bases). This CDR3 region has 11 residues. Germline V gene data show CDR1 as LNHNV and CDR2 as YYDKDF (reference sequence). The V gene lost 4 bases and the J gene lost 8 bases, with 6 bases spanning the gap.